This T cell receptor beta chain was obtained from a study of blood T cell repertoires in COVID-19. Study-wide background: Some COVID-19 samples were acute and others convalescent; all came from the United States, Italy and Spain.

This clone was seen just once. Different DNA sequences within this sample yield the same CDR3. Study processing details: Reference gene primers were amplified, and this amplification served to estimate nucleated cell counts. Profiling relied on immunoSEQ multiplex PCR, and the TCRdb table lists in-frame clones only, not all of them. V and J calls and clone size come straight from that table; D and trimming were deduced from the DNA. The sample has under 250,000 clones; 65% to 90% are singletons. The germline V gene encodes CDR1 MNHEY and CDR2 SVGEGT. Trimming removed 5 bases at V and 5 bases at J, with 9 bases between. The CDR3 covers 12 residues.

The chain recombines TRBV6-2 or TRBV6-3 with TRBJ2-5; TRBD1 might be the D (6 bases). The sequenced sample was peripheral blood. This clonotype was sampled from a man aged 50 or older with active or convalescent COVID-19. The CDR3 region is CASSPRGETQYF. For the CDR3, the DNA is TGTGCCAGCAGTCCAAGGGGGGAGACCCAGTACTTC.